The clone carrying this T cell receptor beta chain was seen ten or more times. Its matching antigen is unknown. At one boundary the junction diverges from the germline segment, which might be a read error. This CDR3 spans 15 amino acids. The record originates from a study of regulatory T cells in long-lasting Graves disease. On the study more broadly: Graves' patients (newly diagnosed) had been on antithyroid drugs under 3 months.

Researchers made TCR beta libraries by using iRepertoire HTBI primers and running Arm-PCR on CDR3 regions. A single record per CDR3 protein comes from TCRdb applying MiXCR to the multiplex PCR reads. The profile shows hundreds of thousands of distinct CDR3 sequences, 15% to 20% of them singletons. The study, taken as a whole, reports: The study found lower TCR diversity in persistent Graves' patients than in newly diagnosed ones.

Time point given: newly diagnosed GD, antithyroid drugs for less than 3 months. RNA isolated from PBMCs was used to make the TCR library. Diagnosis followed American Thyroid Association guidelines for Graves' disease. Separately, the same data were catalogued under a study of T cells in Graves' hyperthyroidism and ophthalmopathy. As reported in that work: Exclusion followed for patients with uncontrolled infection, other autoimmune disease, pregnancy or lactation.

This receptor was taken from a man younger than 30 with Graves disease. The genes are TRBV12-3 or TRBV12-4 and TRBJ1-5; 7 positions agree with TRBD1. The sequences come from peripheral blood mononuclear cells (PBMCs), collected at new diagnosis, from a patient treated with antithyroid drugs. CDR3 sequence: CASSLAGTANQPQHF. CDR3 DNA: TGTGCCAGCAGCTTAGCCGGGACAGCCAATCAGCCCCAGCATTTT.